This T cell receptor (beta chain) was found in a study of spatial heterogeneity in lung cancer. Time point denoted: sample taken at primary tumor resection. Sequencing was performed on whole RNA extracted from tumor and nontumor lung tissue, or from frozen PBMC, and the material was left unsorted. Samples were obtained from roughly 65 donors, all untreated early-stage non-small cell lung cancer patients. A few counts support this clonotype. TCRdb independently ran MiXCR on the 5' RACE reads; one entry per CDR3 protein. The table lists some 47,000 distinct CDR3 sequences, under 7.5% of them singletons. This CDR3 is built from 14 residues. V lost 5 bases, J lost 3 bases, and 14 bases lay in between. CDR1 and CDR2 from the germline V gene are MNHEY and SMNVEV (reference sequence).

The rearrangement joins TRBV27 to TRBJ2-7, with D hard to call. Sequences were derived from PBMCs, sampled at surgery. This TCR came from a female donor with early-stage non-small cell lung cancer. The CDR3 DNA follows: TGTGCCAGCAGTCCCCAGAGACAAGACTACGAGCAGTACTTC. Translation: CASSPQRQDYEQYF.